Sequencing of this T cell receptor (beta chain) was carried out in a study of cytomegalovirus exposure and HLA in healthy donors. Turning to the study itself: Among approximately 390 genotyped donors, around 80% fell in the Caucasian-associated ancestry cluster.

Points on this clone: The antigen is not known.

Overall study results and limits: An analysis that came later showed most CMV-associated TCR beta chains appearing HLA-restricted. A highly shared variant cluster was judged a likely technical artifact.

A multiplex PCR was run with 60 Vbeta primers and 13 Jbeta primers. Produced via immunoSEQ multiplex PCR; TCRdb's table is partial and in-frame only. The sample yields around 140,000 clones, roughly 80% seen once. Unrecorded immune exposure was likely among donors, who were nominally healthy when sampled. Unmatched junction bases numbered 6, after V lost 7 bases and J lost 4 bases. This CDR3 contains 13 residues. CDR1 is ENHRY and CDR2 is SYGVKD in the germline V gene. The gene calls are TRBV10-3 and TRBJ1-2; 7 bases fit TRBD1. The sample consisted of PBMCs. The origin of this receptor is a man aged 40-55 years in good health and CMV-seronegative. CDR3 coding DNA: TGTGCCATCAACCCCCGGGACAGCTATGGCTACACCTTC. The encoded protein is CAINPRDSYGYTF.